The clone carrying this T cell receptor (beta chain) has just a few counts. What it binds is not known. TCRdb passed the reads through MiXCR, listing each CDR3 protein once. The table includes about 260,000 distinct CDR3 sequences, 9.1% detected once. The sample originates from a study of T cell repertoires in cytomegalovirus infection. Study summary: Indications of both CMV infection and matching HLA type were provided by public TCR beta signatures. Study-wide findings and caveats: HLA-C-restricted TCR beta clonotypes specific for CMV led the ex vivo response. Totalled public TCR beta family frequency picked out people who carried CMV plus the relevant HLA.

The CDR3 contains 14 residues. The germline V and J ends were trimmed by 6 bases and 5 bases, with 13 bases remaining between them. The sequenced sample was PBMCs. The receptor comes from a human donor in good health (CMV status not recorded). Some clones in this sample may be carry-over from other donors' samples. This chain joins TRBV12-3 or TRBV12-4 and TRBJ1-4, with a possible D match to TRBD1 (6 bases). CDR3 bases: TGTGCCAGCAGGGCAGGGGTTGGGAATGAAAAACTGTTTTTT. Its protein is CASRAGVGNEKLFF.